This TCR beta chain was found in a study of T cell responses to AZD1222 COVID-19 vaccine. Study observations and caveats: Donors, mostly white British, included more females; clonal diversity was possibly underestimated. Vaccine-associated CD4 TCRs spanned spike, dominant at 160-218 and 743-854. The number of AZD1222 recipients seropositive at baseline was only 5 to 7.

A word on this clone: Its target is not known.

Sequencing was performed with immunoSEQ multiplex PCR; in TCRdb, only in-frame clones are kept and a portion is missing. The sample contains roughly 150,000 clones, around 93% of which appear only once. Trimming left V 4 bases short and J 6 bases short, with 19 bases between. Germline V gene lookup returns CDR1 SQVTM and CDR2 ANQGSEA. This CDR3 spans 14 amino acids. Here the sequenced sample was peripheral blood, taken on day 0 of AZD1222 vaccination. This clonotype was obtained from an adult in good health. This sequence joins TRBV29-1 and TRBJ2-7; D is possibly TRBD1 or TRBD2 (5 bases each). CDR3 amino acids: CSVGKSTGGSEQYF. The DNA of the CDR3 is TGCAGCGTTGGAAAATCGACTGGGGGTTCCGAGCAGTACTTC.